The sequence of this T cell receptor (beta chain) was determined in a study of T cells after yellow fever vaccination. TCRdb reprocessed the 5' RACE reads with MiXCR, giving one entry per CDR3 protein. The data show about 370,000 distinct CDR3 sequences, around 10% seen once. This CDR3 is 13 amino acids long. V lost 2 bases, J lost 5 bases, and 7 bases lay in between. Germline V gene data show CDR1 as MNHEY and CDR2 as SVGAGI. The input for sequencing was PBMCs, taken on the day of the first yellow fever vaccination. The V and J genes are TRBV6-5 and TRBJ2-1; the D is unclear. The sequence was obtained from a man in his late teens or twenties who received the YFV17D yellow fever vaccine. In DNA, the CDR3 is TGTGCCAGCAGTTACCGGACCAACAATGAGCAGTTCTTC. It encodes CASSYRTNNEQFF.